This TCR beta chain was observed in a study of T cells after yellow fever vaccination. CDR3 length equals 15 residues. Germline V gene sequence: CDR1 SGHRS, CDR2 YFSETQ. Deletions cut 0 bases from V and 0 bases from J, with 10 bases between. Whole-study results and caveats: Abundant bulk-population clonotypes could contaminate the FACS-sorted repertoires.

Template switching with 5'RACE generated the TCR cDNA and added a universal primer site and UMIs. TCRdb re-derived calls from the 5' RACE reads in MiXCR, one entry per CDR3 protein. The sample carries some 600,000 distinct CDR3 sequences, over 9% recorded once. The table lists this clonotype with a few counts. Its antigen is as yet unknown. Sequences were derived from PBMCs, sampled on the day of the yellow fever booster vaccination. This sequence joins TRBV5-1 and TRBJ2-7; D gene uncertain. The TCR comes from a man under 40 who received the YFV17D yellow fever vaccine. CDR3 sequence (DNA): TGCGCCAGCAGCTTGGAACCGTGGGGCTCCTACGAGCAGTACTTC. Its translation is CASSLEPWGSYEQYF.